Sequencing of this T cell receptor beta chain was carried out in a study of response to subunit inactivated influenza vaccine. Germline values: CDR1 SGHAT, CDR2 FQNNGV. Trimming at V came to 5 bases and at J to 1 base, leaving 15 bases not matched to a gene. This CDR3 is 18 amino acids long. TCRdb recomputed calls from the RT-PCR reads with MiXCR, one row per CDR3 protein. This sample has 860,000 or so distinct CDR3 sequences, with 21% found just once. This material consisted of PBMCs from blood, taken around 5 days after vaccination. The rearrangement uses TRBV11-2 and TRBJ2-7; TRBD1 agrees at 9 bases. The source of this sequence is a man aged 50 to 60 who received an inactivated influenza vaccine. DNA of the CDR3: TGTGCCAGCAGCCCCCTTACCGGGACAGGGATCTCATCCTACGAGCAGTACTTC. It is translated as CASSPLTGTGISSYEQYF.